These 23 T cell receptor beta chains originate from one sample sequenced in a study of T cell repertoires in cytomegalovirus infection. TCRdb called the reads again in MiXCR, with one record for every CDR3 protein. The data show around 310,000 distinct CDR3 sequences, 17% seen once. The sample taken for sequencing was PBMCs. These receptors were collected from a human donor in good health (CMV status not recorded). Some clones in this sample may be carry-over from other donors' samples.

The chain joins TRBV28 to TRBJ1-5; possible D gene TRBD1, 6 bases. V was shortened by 3 bases and J by 0 bases, with 12 bases between the two germline ends. CDR1 is MDHEN, CDR2 SYDVKM, per germline. This CDR3 comprises 16 residues. CDR3 DNA: TGTGCCAGCAGTTTTGGGGGGCGTTATAGCAATCAGCCCCAGCATTTT. Its translation is CASSFGGRYSNQPQHF.

The chain uses TRBV12-3 or TRBV12-4 and TRBJ2-6; 9 nucleotides align to TRBD1. J lost 3 bases, V lost 7 bases, and 7 bases had no gene match. The CDR3 is 16 residues long. The CDR3 protein is CASTGQGSFGANVLTF. The CDR3 DNA follows: TGTGCCAGCACCGGACAGGGGAGTTTTGGGGCCAACGTCCTGACTTTC.

There are many counts of this clonotype. The gene calls are TRBV12-3 or TRBV12-4 and TRBJ1-2; unclear D gene. The CDR3 has 13 amino acids. Trimming removed 3 bases at V and 2 bases at J, with 7 bases between. CDR3 sequence (DNA): TGTGCCAGCAGTTTCCAGGAAAACTATGGCTACACCTTC. It is translated as CASSFQENYGYTF.

This clonotype was picked up many times. CDR3 amino acids: CASSLSSYQHTGELFF. DNA for the CDR3: TGTGCCAGCAGCTTAAGCAGTTACCAACACACCGGGGAGCTGTTTTTT. The chain links TRBV7-9 to TRBJ2-2; D is unclear. The germline V and J ends were trimmed by 2 bases and 3 bases, with 13 bases remaining between them. The CDR3 is 16 residues long. In germline, CDR1 is SEHNR, CDR2 FQNEAQ (reference sequence).

This clonotype was seen many times. V is TRBV28 and J is TRBJ1-2; D is unclear. Germline V CDR1 and CDR2: MDHEN, SYDVKM. The ends were cut back, 3 bases at V and 5 bases at J, with 16 bases in the middle. The CDR3 runs to 15 residues. The CDR3 DNA sequence: TGTGCCAGCAGTTTTCGCCAATCCAGACGGTATGGCTACACCTTC. This translates into CASSFRQSRRYGYTF.

This clonotype has ten or more counts. The genes are TRBV14 and TRBJ2-1, with D possibly being TRBD2 (5 bases). CDR1 and CDR2 (germline): SGHDN, FVKESK. The CDR3 length is 16 residues. V lost 3 bases and J lost 2, with 14 bases in between. The CDR3 DNA reads TGTGCCAGCAGCCATGGACTCCCCAACCCCTACAATGAGCAGTTCTTC. Protein product: CASSHGLPNPYNEQFF.

This clonotype has at least ten counts. The V gene is TRBV7-2, the J gene TRBJ1-1; 7 nucleotides match TRBD1. V trimming: 4 bases; J trimming: 0 bases; junction bases outside the gene matches: 11. CDR3 length equals 17 residues. Germline V gives CDR1 SGHTA, CDR2 FQGNSA. CDR3 coding DNA: TGTGCCAGCAGCTCCTACAGGGGCTCTCACATGAACACTGAAGCTTTCTTT. Translating it yields CASSSYRGSHMNTEAFF.

This clonotype was recorded at least ten times. DNA for the CDR3: TGTGCCAGCAGCCGTGGGGGCTCGGAGGAAAAACTGTTTTTT. Protein: CASSRGGSEEKLFF. V gene TRBV4-2 combines with J gene TRBJ1-4; maybe TRBD1 (6 bases). The CDR3 consists of 14 residues. V lost 4 bases, J lost 8 bases, and 14 bases lay in between. Germline-derived CDR1 and CDR2 are LGHNA and YNFKEQ.

The genes are TRBV29-1 and TRBJ1-2; TRBD1 aligns across 12 bases. With 7 bases clipped from V and 6 bases from J, the junction kept 18 bases outside the gene matches. The CDR3 runs 17 residues. Germline V gene data show CDR1 as SQVTM and CDR2 as ANQGSEA. CDR3 amino acids: CSALMGDRGRGQHGYTF. In DNA, the CDR3 is TGCAGCGCCCTAATGGGGGACAGGGGGCGCGGTCAGCATGGCTACACCTTC.

In this sample, this clonotype turned up many times. The chain is built from TRBV7-2 and TRBJ2-5, with 9 nucleotides matching TRBD1. With 1 base clipped from V and 3 bases from J, the junction kept 15 bases outside the gene matches. Germline lookup yields CDR1 SGHTA and CDR2 FQGNSA. The CDR3 consists of 19 residues. CDR3: CASSLGVGTGPTIKETQYF. CDR3 nucleotide sequence: TGTGCCAGCAGCTTAGGGGTAGGGACAGGGCCCACGATAAAAGAGACCCAGTACTTC.

This clonotype was observed at least ten times. V usage is TRBV4-1 and J usage is TRBJ2-7; TRBD1 is a possible D gene (5 bases). V was cut by 0 bases and J by 5 bases, with 11 bases left in between. The CDR3 has 14 residues. In germline, CDR1 is MGHRA, CDR2 YSYEKL. The CDR3 sequence: CASSQDRGTNEQYF. The CDR3 nucleotides read TGCGCCAGCAGCCAAGATAGGGGCACTAACGAGCAGTACTTC.

This clonotype showed up many times. The rearrangement joins TRBV6-1 to TRBJ1-6; D unresolved. The germline gives CDR1 MNHNS, CDR2 SASEGT. The CDR3 consists of 12 residues. V gave up 5 bases and J gave up 17 bases, with 16 bases separating them. The CDR3: CASSSFADLVHF. The CDR3 DNA is TGTGCCAGCAGTTCTTTCGCAGATCTCGTCCACTTT.

The V and J genes are TRBV28 and TRBJ1-4; 7 nucleotides align to TRBD1. In germline, CDR1 is MDHEN, CDR2 SYDVKM. CDR3 size: 14 residues. V was pared by 5 bases and J by 3 bases, with 3 bases of the junction left unmatched. The CDR3 protein is CASSTGQPNEKLFF. The DNA of the CDR3 is TGTGCCAGCAGTACGGGACAGCCTAATGAAAAACTGTTTTTT.

In DNA, the CDR3 is TGTGCCAGCAGTTACACTACAGCCCCAATCAGTAGCTACGAGCAGTACTTC. Translated: CASSYTTAPISSYEQYF. The rearrangement uses TRBV6-5 and TRBJ2-7; D not certain. This CDR3 comprises 17 residues. V was cut by 2 bases and J by 3 bases, with 20 bases left in between. The germline V gene has CDR1 MNHEY and CDR2 SVGAGI.

The genes are TRBV6-2 or TRBV6-3 and TRBJ1-1; 7 nucleotides line up with TRBD1. Germline V gives CDR1 MNHEY, CDR2 SVGEGT. Trimming removed 6 bases from V and 0 bases from J; junction bases left unmatched: 7. CDR3 length equals 15 residues. In DNA form, the CDR3 reads TGTGCCAGCAGACTCGGGGACAGACTGAACACTGAAGCTTTCTTT. This sequence encodes CASRLGDRLNTEAFF.

This clonotype has a handful of counts. The genes are TRBV7-3 and TRBJ2-1, with 9 positions matching TRBD2. Germline CDR1 reads SGHTA; CDR2 reads FQGTGA. With 5 bases clipped from V and 2 bases from J, the junction kept 4 bases outside the gene matches. This CDR3 comprises 15 residues. The CDR3 sequence: CASSETSGPYNEQFF. The CDR3 nucleotides are TGTGCCAGCAGCGAAACTAGCGGGCCCTACAATGAGCAGTTCTTC.

This clonotype was counted only a few times. V usage is TRBV20-1 and J usage is TRBJ2-2; 9 bases match TRBD2. Germline V gives CDR1 DFQATT, CDR2 SNEGSKA (reference sequence). The V segment lost 1 base and the J segment 6 bases; nucleotides outside the gene matches: 3. The CDR3 sequence is 14 residues long. The chain's CDR3 is CSARGTSEAGELFF. The CDR3 bases are TGCAGTGCTAGAGGGACTAGCGAGGCCGGGGAGCTGTTTTTT.

This chain connects TRBV28 to TRBJ2-3, with 10 nucleotides matching TRBD2. Unmatched junction bases numbered 5, after V lost 2 bases and J lost 6 bases. CDR3 size: 15 residues. CDR1 is MDHEN and CDR2 is SYDVKM in the germline V gene. Written as DNA, the CDR3 is TGTGCCAGCAGTTTAACTAGCGGGACAAGTGATACGCAGTATTTT. Encoded protein: CASSLTSGTSDTQYF.

With regard to this clonotype: A junction boundary mismatches the germline segment, possibly from a read error. The rearrangement uses TRBV29-1 and TRBJ1-2, with 8 bases identical to TRBD1. Germline V gene lookup returns CDR1 SQVTM and CDR2 ANQGSEA. There are 15 residues in the CDR3. The CDR3 sequence is CSAEGRDRNFYGYTF. CDR3 nucleotide sequence: TGCAGCGCTGAAGGCCGGGACAGGAATTTCTATGGCTACACCTTC.

Only a few counts were recorded for this clonotype. The chain couples TRBV12-3 or TRBV12-4 to TRBJ2-2, with D maybe TRBD2 (6 bases). Trimming removed 4 bases from V and 3 bases from J, with 9 bases in between. The CDR3 runs to 14 residues. CDR3 protein: CASSYGTYTGELFF. DNA for the CDR3: TGTGCCAGCAGTTACGGGACTTACACCGGGGAGCTGTTTTTT.

This clonotype was seen a few times. The chain carries TRBV7-6 and TRBJ1-2, with D perhaps TRBD1 (5 bases). The germline gives CDR1 SGHVS, CDR2 FNYEAQ. V dropped 5 bases and J dropped 5 bases, with 18 bases sitting between them. There are 15 residues in the CDR3. In nucleotides, the CDR3 is TGTGCCAGCAGCCCCCCAGGGAGGCATGGGTATGGCTACACCTTC. It encodes CASSPPGRHGYGYTF.

This rearrangement joins TRBV7-9 to TRBJ1-1; possibly TRBD1 for D (6 bases). CDR1 and CDR2 from the germline V gene are SEHNR and FQNEAQ (reference sequence). V was trimmed by 5 bases and J by 3 bases, leaving 13 bases between them. The CDR3 totals 14 residues. The CDR3 nucleotides are TGTGCCAGCAGCCCGAAGGGGGGAGACACTGAAGCTTTCTTT. Residues: CASSPKGGDTEAFF.

The sample holds a few counts of this clonotype. The chain employs TRBV18 and TRBJ2-7, with a tentative D call TRBD1 (5 bases). The CDR3 is 13 amino acids. V dropped 2 bases and J dropped 3 bases, with 8 bases sitting between them. Germline lookup yields CDR1 KGHSH and CDR2 LQKENI. The CDR3 nucleotides are TGTGCCAGCTCACCAGGGGCCAACTACGAGCAGTACTTC. This gives the protein CASSPGANYEQYF.